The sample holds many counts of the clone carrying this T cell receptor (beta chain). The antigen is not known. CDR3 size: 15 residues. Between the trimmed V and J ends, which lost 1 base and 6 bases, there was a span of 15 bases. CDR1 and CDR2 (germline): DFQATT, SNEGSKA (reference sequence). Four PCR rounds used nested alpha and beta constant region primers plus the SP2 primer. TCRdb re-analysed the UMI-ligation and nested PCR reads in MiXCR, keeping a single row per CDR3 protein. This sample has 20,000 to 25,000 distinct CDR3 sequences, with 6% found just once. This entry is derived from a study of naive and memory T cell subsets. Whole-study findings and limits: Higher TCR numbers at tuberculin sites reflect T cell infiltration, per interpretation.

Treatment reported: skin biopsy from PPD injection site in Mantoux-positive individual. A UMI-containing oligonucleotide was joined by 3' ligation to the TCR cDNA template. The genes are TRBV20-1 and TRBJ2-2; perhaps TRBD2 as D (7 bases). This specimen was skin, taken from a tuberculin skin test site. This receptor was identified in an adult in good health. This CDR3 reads CSARVGGRQAGELFF. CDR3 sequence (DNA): TGCAGTGCTAGAGTAGGCGGGAGACAGGCCGGGGAGCTGTTTTTT.